These T cell receptor beta chains were read from a single sample in a study of shared clonotypes between healthy human individuals. This table comes from immunoSEQ multiplex PCR, and its TCRdb copy is limited to in-frame clones, with some not included. The data hold about 480,000 clones, with approximately 79% observed a single time. Input material: PBMCs. The receptor set was obtained from a woman aged 40 to 50 in good health. Some clones in this sample may be carry-over from other donors' samples. Both conserved end residues are part of each CDR3. Fields, in order: clone size, V gene, J gene, D gene, CDR3 protein, CDR3 DNA. D genes are given only for firm matches. Only part of the rows carry a size: once, few, many, or a class if the clone is expanded.

NA,TRBV29-1,TRBJ2-3,NA,CSVEPSGRTDTQYF,TGCAGCGTTGAACCCAGCGGTCGCACAGATACGCAGTATTTT
NA,TRBV6-5,TRBJ2-5,NA,CASSYGRGRETQYF,TGTGCCAGCAGTTACGGCAGGGGTCGAGAGACCCAGTACTTC
NA,TRBV5-4,TRBJ2-7,NA,CASSFGLLSSYEQYF,TGTGCCAGCAGCTTTGGACTTTTAAGCTCCTACGAGCAGTACTTC
NA,TRBV6-1,TRBJ2-7,NA,CASSSTTASSYEQYF,TGTGCCAGCAGTTCTACCACAGCGAGCTCCTACGAGCAGTACTTC
few,TRBV25-1,TRBJ2-7,TRBD2,CASGRGGNSYEQYF,TGTGCCAGCGGGCGCGGGGGGAACTCCTACGAGCAGTACTTC
NA,TRBV6-6,TRBJ1-5,TRBD1,CASSRDRDQPQHF,TGTGCCAGCAGTAGGGACAGGGACCAGCCCCAGCATTTT
NA,TRBV4-1,TRBJ2-3,NA,CASSPGDRPSTDTQYF,TGCGCCAGCAGCCCCGGGGACCGACCTAGCACAGATACGCAGTATTTT
NA,TRBV5-4,TRBJ2-7,NA,CASSLALVNAEAGEQYF,TGTGCCAGCAGCTTGGCCTTAGTAAATGCCGAGGCGGGGGAGCAGTACTTC
NA,TRBV7-3,TRBJ1-5,NA,CASSLKEWGVNQPQHF,TGTGCCAGCAGCTTAAAAGAATGGGGGGTAAATCAGCCCCAGCATTTT
NA,TRBV7-3,TRBJ1-2,NA,CASSLDRNGYTF,TGTGCCAGCAGCTTAGACAGAAATGGCTACACCTTC
once,TRBV4-1,TRBJ2-1,NA,CASSQVRLPDSYNEQFF,TGCGCCAGCAGCCAAGTTCGACTCCCCGACTCCTACAATGAGCAGTTCTTC
NA,TRBV10-2,TRBJ1-1,NA,CASSERGRVNTEAFF,TGCGCCAGCAGTGAGCGGGGGCGGGTGAACACTGAAGCTTTCTTT
NA,TRBV12-5,TRBJ2-7,NA,CASGLVLGLRGVYEQYF,TGTGCTAGTGGTTTGGTACTGGGACTCCGAGGGGTCTACGAGCAGTACTTC
NA,TRBV19,TRBJ2-7,NA,CASRGPYEQYF,TGTGCCAGCCGGGGTCCCTACGAGCAGTACTTC
NA,TRBV19,TRBJ2-3,NA,CASSPRGDTDTQYF,TGTGCCAGTAGTCCCAGGGGGGACACAGATACGCAGTATTTT
few,TRBV10-1,TRBJ2-7,NA,CASRRRWGRSYEQYF,TGCGCCAGCAGACGCCGGTGGGGAAGGAGCTACGAGCAGTACTTC
NA,TRBV7-9,TRBJ2-7,TRBD2,CASTLTSGRALSPLEQYF,TGTGCCAGCACTTTGACTAGCGGGAGGGCTCTTTCCCCCCTCGAGCAGTACTTC
NA,TRBV18,TRBJ2-5,NA,CASSWGAQETQYF,TGTGCCAGCTCATGGGGTGCTCAAGAGACCCAGTACTTC
NA,TRBV30,TRBJ1-6,NA,CAWSVRVGGAYHF,TGTGCCTGGAGTGTACGAGTGGGGGGGGCCTACCACTTT
NA,TRBV7-9,TRBJ2-3,NA,CASSLAIGDTQYF,TGTGCCAGCAGCTTAGCGATTGGGGATACGCAGTATTTT
NA,TRBV11-2,TRBJ1-3,NA,CASTAVRGNTIYF,TGTGCCAGCACGGCAGTGAGGGGAAACACCATATATTTT
NA,TRBV7-9,TRBJ1-6,NA,CASQPGNSPLHF,TGTGCCAGCCAGCCGGGCAATTCACCCCTCCACTTT
NA,TRBV2,TRBJ1-5,NA,CASAFTQVPSNQPQHF,TGTGCCAGCGCCTTCACACAGGTTCCAAGCAATCAGCCCCAGCATTTT
NA,TRBV7-9,TRBJ2-3,NA,CASSQGGDTQYF,TGTGCCAGCAGCCAGGGGGGAGATACGCAGTATTTT
NA,TRBV10-3,TRBJ1-2,NA,CAISGGMSSPQQTYGYTF,TGTGCCATCAGTGGGGGGATGAGTTCACCGCAACAAACCTATGGCTACACCTTC
NA,TRBV28,TRBJ2-7,NA,CASSLAGRTYEQYF,TGTGCCAGCAGTTTGGCAGGACGGACCTACGAGCAGTACTTC
NA,TRBV11-1,TRBJ2-1,NA,CASSTDRPNEQFF,TGTGCCAGCAGCACCGACAGGCCCAATGAGCAGTTCTTC
NA,TRBV30,TRBJ2-3,TRBD2,CARRGTSGDTDTQYF,TGTGCCAGGCGAGGGACTAGCGGAGACACAGATACGCAGTATTTT
NA,TRBV7-3,TRBJ1-1,NA,CASSRPTGVNTEAFF,TGTGCCAGCAGCCGACCGACAGGAGTGAACACTGAAGCTTTCTTT
NA,TRBV7-3,TRBJ2-7,NA,CASSLGLEYEQYF,TGTGCCAGCAGCTTGGGACTGGAGTACGAGCAGTACTTC
NA,TRBV28,TRBJ2-1,TRBD2,CASTPGTSVVNEQFF,TGTGCCAGCACGCCCGGGACTAGCGTAGTCAATGAGCAGTTCTTC
NA,TRBV7-9,TRBJ2-6,TRBD1,CASSARDRGLPGANVLTF,TGTGCCAGCAGCGCCCGGGACAGGGGGCTCCCTGGGGCCAACGTCCTGACTTTC
NA,TRBV9,TRBJ2-7,TRBD1,CASSPTGTGPYEQYF,TGTGCCAGCAGCCCCACCGGGACAGGTCCCTACGAGCAGTACTTC
NA,TRBV19,TRBJ2-7,NA,CASSPNHQSSYEQYF,TGTGCCAGTAGTCCAAACCACCAGTCTTCCTACGAGCAGTACTTC
NA,TRBV7-6,TRBJ2-2,NA,CASSLVGVTLYNTGELFF,TGTGCCAGCAGCTTAGTAGGGGTAACGCTTTATAACACCGGGGAGCTGTTTTTT
NA,TRBV11-2,TRBJ1-4,NA,CASSWGDLPNEKLFF,TGTGCCAGCAGCTGGGGGGACTTACCGAATGAAAAACTGTTTTTT
NA,TRBV27,TRBJ1-1,NA,CASSLNGVTEAFF,TGTGCCAGCAGTTTGAATGGGGTCACTGAAGCTTTCTTT
few,TRBV2,TRBJ1-1,NA,CASSRSWGQRVENEAFF,TGTGCCAGCAGTAGATCATGGGGCCAGCGGGTCGAAAATGAAGCTTTCTTT
NA,TRBV2,TRBJ2-1,TRBD1,CASSEAGTGAYNEQFF,TGTGCCAGCAGTGAAGCCGGGACAGGGGCCTACAATGAGCAGTTCTTC
NA,TRBV10-3,TRBJ1-1,TRBD1,CAISESGRGDSAFF,TGTGCCATCAGTGAGTCCGGCAGGGGGGATTCAGCTTTCTTT
NA,TRBV11-2,TRBJ1-1,NA,CASRTEGGLNTEAFF,TGTGCCAGCAGGACCGAGGGGGGACTGAACACTGAAGCTTTCTTT